This entry lists 4 T cell receptor beta chains sequenced from one sample in a study of human T cells and chemical hapten exposure. TCRdb ran MiXCR on the RACE reads and lists one entry per CDR3 protein. The table has fewer than 50,000 distinct CDR3 sequences, more than 9% seen once; the top ten hold approximately 26%. Time point of the sample: patch test 3, about 24 weeks after DPC sensitization. The treatment: therapeutic diphenylcyclopropenone sensitization with weekly scalp DPC. The authors extracted total RNA from unfractionated whole blood. This specimen was whole blood, taken in connection with sensitization to the hapten diphenylcyclopropenone (DPC). These receptors all come from a man aged 45 to 65 with alopecia areata. Some clones in this sample may be carry-over from other donors' samples.

The rearrangement uses TRBV24-1 and TRBJ2-7, with a possible D match to TRBD1 (6 bases). CDR1 and CDR2 (germline): KGHDR, SFDVKD. Trimming pared 7 bases from V and 2 bases from J, leaving 14 bases between. This CDR3 spans 14 amino acids. The chain's CDR3 is CATRLRGHPYEQYF. The CDR3 DNA follows: TGTGCCACCAGGCTCAGGGGCCATCCCTACGAGCAGTACTTC.

The chain joins TRBV29-1 to TRBJ2-5, with D possibly being TRBD1 or TRBD2 (5 bases each). Trimming removed 7 bases at V and 5 bases at J, with 17 bases between. There are 13 residues in the CDR3. Germline CDR1 reads SQVTM; CDR2 reads ANQGSEA. DNA for the CDR3: TGCAGCGCCACCGTCGGGGCCTGGGAGACCCAGTACTTC. Its protein is CSATVGAWETQYF.

The sample holds many counts of this clonotype. The rearrangement links TRBV5-1 to TRBJ1-1; no reliable D call. CDR1 SGHRS and CDR2 YFSETQ come from the germline V gene. The CDR3 has 15 residues. Between the trimmed V and J ends, which lost 2 bases and 0 bases, there was a span of 11 bases. CDR3 DNA sequence: TGCGCCAGCAGCTTATCGGGGTCAATGAACACTGAAGCTTTCTTT. Translating gives CASSLSGSMNTEAFF.

This clonotype came up many times. The chain joins TRBV11-1 to TRBJ2-3; possibly TRBD1 for D (6 bases). V was shortened by 1 base and J by 1 base, with 12 bases between the two germline ends. The CDR3 sequence is 16 residues long. The germline V gene encodes CDR1 SGHAT and CDR2 FQDESV (reference sequence). This chain's CDR3 is CASSLEGRQGTDTQYF. As DNA, the CDR3 is TGTGCCAGCAGCTTAGAGGGACGACAGGGCACAGATACGCAGTATTTT. Filled out from reference TRBV11-1 and TRBJ2-3, the complete variable domain reads EAEVAQSPRYKITEKSQAVAFWCDPISGHATLYWYRQILGQGPELLVQFQDESVVDDSQLPKDRFSAERLKGVDSTLKIQPAELGDSAMYLCASSLEGRQGTDTQYFGPGTRLTVL.